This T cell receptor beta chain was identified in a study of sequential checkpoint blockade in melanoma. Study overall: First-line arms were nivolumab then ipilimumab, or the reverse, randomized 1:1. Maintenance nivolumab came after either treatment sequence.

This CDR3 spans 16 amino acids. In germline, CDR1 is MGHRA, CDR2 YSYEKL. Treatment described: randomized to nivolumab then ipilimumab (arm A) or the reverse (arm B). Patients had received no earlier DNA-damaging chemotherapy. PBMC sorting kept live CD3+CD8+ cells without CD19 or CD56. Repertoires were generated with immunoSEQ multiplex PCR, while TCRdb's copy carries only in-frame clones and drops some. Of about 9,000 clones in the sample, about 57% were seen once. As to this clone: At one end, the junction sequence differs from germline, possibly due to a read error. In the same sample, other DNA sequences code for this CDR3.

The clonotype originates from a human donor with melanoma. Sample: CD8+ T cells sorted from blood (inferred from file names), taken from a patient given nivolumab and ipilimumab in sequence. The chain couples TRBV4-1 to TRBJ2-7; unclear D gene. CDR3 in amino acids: CASSQEAALGSYEQYF. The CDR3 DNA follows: TGTGCCAGCAGCCAAGAGGCAGCGCTAGGCTCCTACGAGCAGTACTTC.